This T cell receptor (beta chain) was identified during a study of CD8+ T cells in alopecia areata. Across the whole study: Affected scalp percentage determined the severity score of treated patients.

Details on this clone: Antigen unknown.

Following RNA extraction, reverse transcription yielded cDNA that acted as the sequencing template. Data came from immunoSEQ multiplex PCR; TCRdb stores just in-frame clones and leaves some out. The table lists fewer than 200,000 clones, roughly 50% of them singletons, with 10% to 15% in the top ten. This sample's treatment: oral pan-JAK inhibitor, 5-10 mg twice daily. Study-wide findings and caveats: Persistence during tofacitinib was seen for many expanded lesional clones in scalp and blood.

There are 15 residues in the CDR3. Between the trimmed V and J ends, which lost 1 base and 4 bases, there was a span of 14 bases. The germline CDR1 and CDR2 sequences are SGHAT and FQNNGV. The clonotype originates from a human donor with alopecia areata. The sequenced sample was CD8+ T cells sorted from blood, obtained at week 24, from a patient treated with tofacitinib. This chain joins TRBV11-2 and TRBJ2-7; perhaps TRBD1 as D (6 bases). The CDR3 nucleotides are TGTGCCAGCAGCTTAGGGGACATCCAGGAGTACGAGCAGTACTTC. Its translation: CASSLGDIQEYEQYF.